The entry below gives a single T cell receptor (beta chain) sequence along with its context. What it binds is not known. The sample is drawn from a study of cytomegalovirus exposure and HLA in healthy donors. Study-wide context: Researchers found that about 82% of over 350 genotyped donors fell within the Caucasian-associated ancestry cluster.

The PCR was carried out with 60 Vbeta primers and 13 Jbeta primers. Some clones are missing from TCRdb's copy, which holds only in-frame ones; the method was immunoSEQ multiplex PCR. The table includes around 120,000 clones, about 80% detected once. Study-level points and caveats: Later on, a genetic analysis was performed. It linked a missense variant in DCLRE1C with V- and J-gene trimming of TCR beta. Looking again later, the authors saw that most CMV-associated TCR beta chains seemed HLA-restricted.

Germline V CDR1 and CDR2: MNHNY, SVGAGI (reference sequence). The CDR3 runs to 16 residues. The V and J ends lost 6 bases and 7 bases respectively, with 22 bases between them. The chain links TRBV6-6 to TRBJ2-1; weak D call: TRBD2 (6 bases). The source material was PBMCs. This TCR derives from a boy younger than 10 in good health and CMV-seronegative. CDR3: CASSRYRERVDNEQFF. The CDR3 nucleotides read TGTGCCAGCAGCCGTTACCGGGAGCGGGTAGATAATGAGCAGTTCTTC.